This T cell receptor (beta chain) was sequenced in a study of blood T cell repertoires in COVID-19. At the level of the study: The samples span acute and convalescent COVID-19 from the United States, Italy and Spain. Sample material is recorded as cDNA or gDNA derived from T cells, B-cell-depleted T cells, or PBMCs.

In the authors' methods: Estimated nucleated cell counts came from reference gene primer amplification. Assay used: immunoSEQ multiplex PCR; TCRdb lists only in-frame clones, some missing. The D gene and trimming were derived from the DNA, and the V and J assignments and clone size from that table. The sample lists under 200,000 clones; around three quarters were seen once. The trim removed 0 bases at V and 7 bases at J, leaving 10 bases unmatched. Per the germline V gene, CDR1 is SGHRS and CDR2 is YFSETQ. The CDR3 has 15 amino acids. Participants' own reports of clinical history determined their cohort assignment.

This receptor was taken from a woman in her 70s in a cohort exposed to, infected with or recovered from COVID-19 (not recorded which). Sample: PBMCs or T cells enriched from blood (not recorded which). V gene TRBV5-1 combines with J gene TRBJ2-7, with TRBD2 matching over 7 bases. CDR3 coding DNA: TGCGCCAGCAGCTTGGAGGCTAGCGGACGGAGGGAGCAGTACTTC. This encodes CASSLEASGRREQYF.